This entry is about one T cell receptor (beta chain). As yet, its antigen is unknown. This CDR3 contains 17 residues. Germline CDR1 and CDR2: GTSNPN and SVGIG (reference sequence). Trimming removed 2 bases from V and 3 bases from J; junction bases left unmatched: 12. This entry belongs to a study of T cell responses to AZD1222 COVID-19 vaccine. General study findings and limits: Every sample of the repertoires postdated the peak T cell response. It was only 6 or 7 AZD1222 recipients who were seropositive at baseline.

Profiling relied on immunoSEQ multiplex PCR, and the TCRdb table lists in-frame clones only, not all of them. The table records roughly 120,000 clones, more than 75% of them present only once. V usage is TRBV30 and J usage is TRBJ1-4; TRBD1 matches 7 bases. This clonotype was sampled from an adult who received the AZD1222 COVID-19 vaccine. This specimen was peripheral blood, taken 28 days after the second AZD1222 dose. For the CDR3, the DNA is TGTGCCTGGAGTCTCCCCCGGACAGGAGGGTCTAATGAAAAACTGTTTTTT. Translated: CAWSLPRTGGSNEKLFF.